Each of the 25 T cell receptor beta chains below was sequenced from the same sample in a study of blood T cell repertoires in COVID-19. Sequenced by immunoSEQ multiplex PCR; TCRdb stores in-frame clones only, minus some. The data show about 380,000 clones, approximately 80% seen once. Specimen: peripheral blood. The receptors derive from a human donor with acute or convalescent COVID-19. The donor label of this sample is uncertain.

The V gene is TRBV7-9, the J gene TRBJ1-1; D is uncertain. This CDR3 contains 14 residues. V lost 3 bases and J lost 6, with 14 bases in between. CDR1 is SEHNR, CDR2 FQNEAQ, per germline (reference sequence). The CDR3 region is CASSFLSDFAEAFF. The CDR3 DNA follows: TGTGCCAGCAGCTTCCTGAGTGATTTTGCTGAAGCTTTCTTT.

The rearrangement joins TRBV2 to TRBJ1-2; 9 bases match TRBD1. V shed 4 bases and J 2 bases; nucleotides not matched to a gene: 2. The CDR3 is 14 amino acids. CDR1 and CDR2 from the germline V gene are SNHLY and FYNNEI. Here the CDR3 DNA reads TGTGCCAGCAGTGTTACAGGGGGCAACTATGGCTACACCTTC. Translation: CASSVTGGNYGYTF.

The CDR3 DNA is TGTGCCAGCAGAACTAGAGGGAGCGAGGGATACGAGCAGTACTTC. Its translation: CASRTRGSEGYEQYF. The chain combines TRBV11-2 with TRBJ2-7; TRBD2 might be the D (5 bases). Per the germline V gene, CDR1 is SGHAT and CDR2 is FQNNGV. The V end lost 6 bases, the J end lost 4 bases, and 19 bases lay between the germline ends. This CDR3 region has 15 residues.

Concerning this clone: This sample also contains other DNA sequences that code for the same CDR3. The V gene is TRBV5-1, the J gene TRBJ2-1; weak D call: TRBD1 (5 bases). V lost 0 bases and J lost 2, with 9 bases in between. This CDR3 has 15 residues. Germline V gives CDR1 SGHRS, CDR2 YFSETQ. CDR3 nucleotide sequence: TGCGCCAGCAGCTTGGCTCCAGGGCCCTACAATGAGCAGTTCTTC. This encodes CASSLAPGPYNEQFF.

V usage is TRBV7-9 and J usage is TRBJ1-3; no clear D gene. Trimming took 7 bases from V and 7 from J, leaving 14 bases between them. This CDR3 contains 13 residues. Germline V lookup: CDR1 SEHNR, CDR2 FQNEAQ (reference sequence). CDR3 loop: CASNPRGGNTIYF. The CDR3 DNA follows: TGTGCCAGCAACCCCCGGGGTGGGAACACCATATATTTT.

The CDR3 here is CASSQDPTGTGGQPQHF. In DNA form, the CDR3 reads TGCGCCAGCAGCCAAGACCCAACCGGGACAGGGGGTCAGCCCCAGCATTTT. This chain links TRBV4-1 with TRBJ1-5; 11 positions match TRBD1. The CDR3 spans 17 residues. Per germline, CDR1 MGHRA and CDR2 YSYEKL. V lost 0 bases, J lost 6 bases, and 7 bases stayed unmatched.

Comments on this clone: At the DNA level, this CDR3 is encoded by other sequences in the same sample as well. V usage is TRBV11-1 and J usage is TRBJ2-2, with unresolved D. The CDR3 sequence is 15 residues long. CDR1 and CDR2 (germline): SGHAT, FQDESV (reference sequence). V lost 1 base, J lost 5 bases, and 11 bases lay in between. The CDR3 DNA reads TGTGCCAGCAGCTTAGAAGGTGGAGTGACCGGGGAGCTGTTTTTT. It specifies CASSLEGGVTGELFF.

The genes are TRBV2 and TRBJ2-1; weak D call: TRBD2 (5 bases). Germline CDR1 reads SNHLY; CDR2 reads FYNNEI. V was trimmed by 4 bases and J by 3 bases, leaving 16 bases between them. This CDR3 has 16 residues. The CDR3 is CASSGGPSRNYNEQFF. CDR3 DNA sequence: TGTGCCAGCAGTGGGGGTCCTAGCAGGAACTACAATGAGCAGTTCTTC.

V is TRBV9 and J is TRBJ1-2, with D unclear. This CDR3 has 15 amino acids. The V and J ends lost 1 base and 8 bases respectively, with 18 bases between them. Looked up from germline, CDR1 is SGDLS and CDR2 is YYNGEE. The CDR3 DNA reads as TGTGCCAGCAGCGTATTCACCCAACCCTATGAGGGCTACACCTTC. This gives the protein CASSVFTQPYEGYTF.

The J gene is TRBJ1-1, the V gene TRBV19; 8 nucleotides line up with TRBD1. The CDR3 is 15 residues long. CDR1 LNHDA and CDR2 SQIVND come from the germline V gene (reference sequence). The V gene end was trimmed by 5 bases and the J gene end by 6 bases; junction bases not matched to a gene: 11. The CDR3 region is CASSPWTGTFPEAFF. CDR3 nucleotides: TGTGCCAGTAGTCCGTGGACAGGGACTTTTCCTGAAGCTTTCTTT.

The J gene is TRBJ2-2, the V gene TRBV24-1, with 9 bases matching TRBD1. There are 17 residues in the CDR3. Germline assignment: CDR1 KGHDR and CDR2 SFDVKD. J lost 3 bases, V lost 2 bases, and 6 bases had no gene match. The CDR3 reads CATSDSYWTGDTGELFF. The CDR3 nucleotides read TGTGCCACCAGTGATTCCTACTGGACAGGGGACACCGGGGAGCTGTTTTTT.

The chain is built from TRBV7-8 and TRBJ2-1; 7 bases match TRBD2. CDR3 length: 16 residues. J was trimmed by 8 bases and V by 4 bases; bases with no gene match: 14. Germline CDR1 and CDR2: SGHVS and FQNEAQ. CDR3 nucleotide sequence: TGTGCCAGCAGCTCTCTCGAGAGCGGGACTGTGGATGAGCAGTTCTTC. Its translation is CASSSLESGTVDEQFF.

V is TRBV5-5 and J is TRBJ1-1, with 10 bases identical to TRBD1. CDR1 SGHKS and CDR2 YYEKEE come from the germline V gene (reference sequence). The CDR3 is 17 residues long. Trimming took 4 bases from V and 1 from J; bases not matched to a gene: 10. The CDR3 region is CASSPWVRDRGNTEAFF. In nucleotides, the CDR3 is TGTGCCAGCAGCCCCTGGGTGCGGGACAGGGGGAACACTGAAGCTTTCTTT.

The chain uses TRBV2 and TRBJ1-2; 12 bases agree with TRBD1. Germline V lookup: CDR1 SNHLY, CDR2 FYNNEI. The CDR3 sequence is 15 residues long. After removal of 8 bases from V and 0 bases from J, the junction contained 4 bases not matched to a gene. The CDR3 spells CASRDRGLSNYGYTF. CDR3 nucleotide sequence: TGTGCCAGCCGGGACAGGGGGCTCTCTAACTATGGCTACACCTTC.

This clone appeared once. The chain carries TRBV18 and TRBJ2-6, with a tentative D call TRBD1 (5 bases). This CDR3 is 13 amino acids long. CDR1 and CDR2 (germline): KGHSH, LQKENI. Trimming left V 9 bases short and J 0 bases short, with 6 bases between. The CDR3 nucleotides read TGTGCCAGTGGACACTCTGGGGCCAACGTCCTGACTTTC. It yields the protein CASGHSGANVLTF.

The chain carries TRBV3-1 (or the pseudogene TRBV3-2) and TRBJ2-1, with 10 bases identical to TRBD2. The V segment lost 4 bases and the J segment 2 bases; nucleotides outside the gene matches: 2. Germline CDR1 reads LGHDT; CDR2 reads YNNKEL (reference sequence). The CDR3 spans 15 residues. This chain's CDR3 is CASSRGLAAYNEQFF. The CDR3 DNA sequence: TGTGCCAGCAGCCGAGGACTAGCGGCCTACAATGAGCAGTTCTTC.

This sequence joins TRBV6-5 and TRBJ1-2, with 9 bases lining up with TRBD1. The J segment lost 2 bases and the V segment lost 9 bases, leaving 7 bases of the junction unmatched. CDR1 MNHEY and CDR2 SVGAGI come from the germline V gene. CDR3 length: 14 residues. The CDR3 loop reads CASKGQGGNYGYTF. The CDR3 region has the DNA TGTGCCAGTAAGGGACAGGGTGGAAACTATGGCTACACCTTC.

This chain joins TRBV5-1 and TRBJ1-5; possible D gene TRBD1, 6 bases. This CDR3 is 16 amino acids long. Germline values: CDR1 SGHRS, CDR2 YFSETQ. V lost 4 bases and J 0 bases, leaving 14 bases between the germline ends. The CDR3 bases are TGCGCCAGCAGCAGCGTCTCAGGGGATAGCAATCAGCCCCAGCATTTT. Translating it yields CASSSVSGDSNQPQHF.

The chain links TRBV5-1 to TRBJ1-5, with TRBD1 matching over 11 bases. This CDR3 is 14 amino acids long. Germline CDR1 is SGHRS and CDR2 is YFSETQ. V trimming: 3 bases; J trimming: 6 bases; junction bases outside the gene matches: 2. The CDR3 loop is CASSSGTGGQPQHF. The CDR3 DNA reads TGCGCCAGCAGCTCAGGGACAGGGGGTCAGCCCCAGCATTTT.

V is TRBV3-1 (or the pseudogene TRBV3-2) and J is TRBJ2-1, with 7 bases lining up with TRBD2. This CDR3 has 15 amino acids. Germline V lookup: CDR1 LGHDT, CDR2 YNNKEL (reference sequence). The V segment lost 7 bases and the J segment 2 bases; nucleotides outside the gene matches: 8. CDR3 sequence reads: CASTVGLVPYNEQFF. In DNA, the CDR3 is TGTGCCAGCACAGTCGGACTAGTACCCTACAATGAGCAGTTCTTC.

The rearrangement links TRBV7-9 to TRBJ1-6; D may be TRBD1 (5 bases). The germline V gene has CDR1 SEHNR and CDR2 FQNEAQ (reference sequence). The ends were cut back, 0 bases at V and 9 bases at J, with 15 bases in the middle. The CDR3 is 16 amino acids. CDR3 region: CASSLAQGARGSPLHF. DNA of the CDR3: TGTGCCAGCAGCTTAGCCCAGGGCGCGCGGGGTTCACCCCTCCACTTT.

The rearrangement links TRBV2 to TRBJ1-5; no firm D call. There are 13 residues in the CDR3. Trimming shortened V by 3 bases and J by 5 bases, and 8 bases separated the two germline ends. CDR1 is SNHLY, CDR2 FYNNEI, per germline. CDR3 amino acids: CASSEGTDQPQHF. The CDR3 DNA is TGTGCCAGCAGTGAGGGCACTGATCAGCCCCAGCATTTT.

This clone was observed a few times. The chain employs TRBV27 and TRBJ2-1; 10 nucleotides align to TRBD1. The CDR3 runs 13 residues. CDR1 and CDR2 (germline): MNHEY, SMNVEV (reference sequence). V lost 8 bases, J lost 7 bases, and 5 bases stayed unmatched. CDR3 sequence (DNA): TGTGCCAGCCGACAGGGGGCGTGGAATGAGCAGTTCTTC. It translates to CASRQGAWNEQFF.

The V and J genes are TRBV28 and TRBJ1-2; D perhaps matches TRBD1 (6 bases). CDR1 and CDR2 from the germline V gene are MDHEN and SYDVKM. This CDR3 comprises 12 residues. Trimming pared 10 bases from V and 6 bases from J, leaving 15 bases between. The CDR3, as DNA: TGTGCCATTTTGGGCAGGGGTAATGGCTACACCTTC. Translating gives CAILGRGNGYTF.

The chain employs TRBV14 and TRBJ2-1; 9 bases align to TRBD2. The CDR3 runs to 16 residues. The germline CDR1 and CDR2 sequences are SGHDN and FVKESK. V was clipped by 1 base and J by 9 bases; unmatched bases: 10. This CDR3 is CASSQAVGSLAGEQFF. CDR3 in DNA: TGTGCCAGCAGCCAAGCGGTGGGTTCACTAGCGGGTGAGCAGTTCTTC. The full variable domain, rest sourced from reference TRBV14 and TRBJ2-1, is EAGVTQFPSHSVIEKGQTVTLRCDPISGHDNLYWYRRVMGKEIKFLLHFVKESKQDESGMPNNRFLAERTGGTYSTLKVQPAELEDSGVYFCASSQAVGSLAGEQFFGPGTRLTVL.